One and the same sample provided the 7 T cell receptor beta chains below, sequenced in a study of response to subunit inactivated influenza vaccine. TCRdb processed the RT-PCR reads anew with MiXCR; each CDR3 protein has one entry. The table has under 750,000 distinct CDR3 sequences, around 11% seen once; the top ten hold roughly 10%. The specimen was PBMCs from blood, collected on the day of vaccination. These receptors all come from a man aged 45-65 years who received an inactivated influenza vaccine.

The CDR3 here is CASSPGQGAFQETQYF. Here the CDR3 DNA reads TGTGCCAGCAGCCCGGGACAGGGGGCATTCCAAGAGACCCAGTACTTC. V is TRBV7-9 and J is TRBJ2-5; 12 nucleotides line up with TRBD1. Trimming took 5 bases from V and 1 from J; bases not matched to a gene: 5. The CDR3 runs 16 residues. The germline V gene has CDR1 SEHNR and CDR2 FQNEAQ (reference sequence).

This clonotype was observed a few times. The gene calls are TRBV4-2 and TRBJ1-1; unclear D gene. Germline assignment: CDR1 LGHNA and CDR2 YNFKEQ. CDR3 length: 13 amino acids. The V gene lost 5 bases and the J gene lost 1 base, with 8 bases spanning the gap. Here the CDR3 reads CASSTYKNTEAFF. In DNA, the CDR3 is TGTGCCAGCAGCACATACAAGAACACTGAAGCTTTCTTT.

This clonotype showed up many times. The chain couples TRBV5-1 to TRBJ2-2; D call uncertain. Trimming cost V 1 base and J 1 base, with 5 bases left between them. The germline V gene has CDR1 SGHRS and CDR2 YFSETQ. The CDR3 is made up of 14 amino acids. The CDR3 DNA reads TGCGCCAGCAGCTTGAGGCAGAACACCGGGGAGCTGTTTTTT. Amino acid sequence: CASSLRQNTGELFF.

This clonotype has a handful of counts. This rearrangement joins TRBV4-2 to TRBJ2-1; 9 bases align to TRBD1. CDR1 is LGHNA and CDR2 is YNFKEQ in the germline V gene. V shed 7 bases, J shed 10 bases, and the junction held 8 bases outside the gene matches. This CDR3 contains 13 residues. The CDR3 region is CASTLGTGREQFF. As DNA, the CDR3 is TGTGCCAGCACCCTAGGGACAGGGAGGGAGCAGTTCTTC.

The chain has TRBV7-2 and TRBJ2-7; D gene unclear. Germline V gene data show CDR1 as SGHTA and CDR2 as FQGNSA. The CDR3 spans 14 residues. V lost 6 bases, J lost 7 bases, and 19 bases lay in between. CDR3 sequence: CASSSPGTSREQYF. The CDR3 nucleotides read TGTGCCAGCAGTTCCCCGGGTACCTCTAGGGAGCAGTACTTC.

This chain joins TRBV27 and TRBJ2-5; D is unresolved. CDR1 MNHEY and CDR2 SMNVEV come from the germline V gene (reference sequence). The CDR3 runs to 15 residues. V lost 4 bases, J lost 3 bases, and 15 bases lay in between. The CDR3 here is CASSSHWMFEETQYF. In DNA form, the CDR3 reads TGTGCCAGCAGTTCCCACTGGATGTTCGAAGAGACCCAGTACTTC.

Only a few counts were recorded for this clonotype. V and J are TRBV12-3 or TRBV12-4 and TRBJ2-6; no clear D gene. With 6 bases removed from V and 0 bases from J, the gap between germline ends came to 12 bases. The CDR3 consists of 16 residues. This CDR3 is CASSSSGRSGANVLTF. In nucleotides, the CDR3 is TGTGCCAGCAGCTCATCGGGTCGCTCTGGGGCCAACGTCCTGACTTTC.